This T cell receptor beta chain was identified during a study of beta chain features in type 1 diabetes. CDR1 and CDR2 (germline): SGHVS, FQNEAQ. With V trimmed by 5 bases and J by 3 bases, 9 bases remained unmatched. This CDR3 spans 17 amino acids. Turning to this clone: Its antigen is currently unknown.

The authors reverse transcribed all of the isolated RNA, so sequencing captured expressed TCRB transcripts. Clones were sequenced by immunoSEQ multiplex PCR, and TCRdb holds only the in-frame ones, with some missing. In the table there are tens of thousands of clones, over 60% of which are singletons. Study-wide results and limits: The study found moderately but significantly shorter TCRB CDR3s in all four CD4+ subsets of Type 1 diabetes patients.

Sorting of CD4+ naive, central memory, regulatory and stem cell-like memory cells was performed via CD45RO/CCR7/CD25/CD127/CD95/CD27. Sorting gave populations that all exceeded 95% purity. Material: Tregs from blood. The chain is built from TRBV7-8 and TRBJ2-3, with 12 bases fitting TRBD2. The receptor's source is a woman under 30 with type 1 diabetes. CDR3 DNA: TGTGCCAGCAGCACTGAACTAGCGGGAGGATTGACAGATACGCAGTATTTT. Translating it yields CASSTELAGGLTDTQYF.